A single sample gave rise to the 6 T cell receptor beta chains below, sequenced in a study of tumor-infiltrating lymphocytes in primary liver carcinoma. cDNA specific to TCR beta was made from 500 ng of total RNA, with a constant-region primer employed for priming. Sequencing libraries for TCR beta derived from three nested multiplex PCR rounds that used slightly modified ARM-PCR. The first two PCR rounds used TRBV1-TRBV30 primers with a Cbeta primer, roughly 10 cycles each. TCRdb redid the calling of the multiplex PCR reads with MiXCR, one entry per CDR3 protein. The sample records fewer than 400,000 distinct CDR3 sequences, almost 60% being singletons. It was unsorted whole blood that yielded blood RNA, and germline DNA was also extracted. Input material: peripheral blood. The receptors come from a woman aged 25 to 39 with primary liver carcinoma and hepatitis B virus infection.

This clonotype appeared a few times. The chain couples TRBV12-3 or TRBV12-4 to TRBJ2-1; TRBD2 agrees at 9 bases. V lost 8 bases to trimming and J lost 2 bases; unmatched junction nucleotides: 4. The CDR3 length is 14 residues. CDR3 sequence reads: CASSSGRTYNEQFF. For the CDR3, the DNA is TGTGCCAGCTCGAGCGGGAGGACCTACAATGAGCAGTTCTTC.

This clonotype was counted between two and nine times. The V and J genes are TRBV5-5 and TRBJ2-5, with TRBD2 matching 16 bases. The CDR3 is 16 amino acids. The V gene end was trimmed by 3 bases and the J gene end by 5 bases; junction bases not matched to a gene: 4. The germline CDR1 and CDR2 sequences are SGHKS and YYEKEE (reference sequence). The CDR3 loop reads CASSSGTSGRVETQYF. The CDR3 DNA follows: TGTGCCAGCAGCTCTGGGACTAGCGGGAGGGTGGAGACCCAGTACTTC.

To note about this clonotype: The junction departs from the called germline gene at one end, perhaps through a read error. The chain couples TRBV11-2 to TRBJ2-1; D gene unclear. The CDR3 is 14 residues long. CDR1 and CDR2 (germline): SGHAT, FQNNGV. The CDR3 sequence: CASGLLAGSDEQFF. As DNA, the CDR3 is TGTGCCAGCGGCTTATTAGCCGGCTCCGATGAGCAGTTCTTC. Combining the CDR3 with reference TRBV11-2 and TRBJ2-1 gives the whole variable domain EAGVAQSPRYKIIEKRQSVAFWCNPISGHATLYWYQQILGQGPKLLIQFQNNGVVDDSQLPKDRFSAERLKGVDSTLKIQPAKLEDSAVYLCASGLLAGSDEQFFGPGTRLTVL.

This clonotype was counted a few times. The V gene is TRBV5-4, the J gene TRBJ2-2, with D possibly matching TRBD1 (5 bases). This CDR3 has 18 residues. V was clipped by 0 bases and J by 1 base, with 16 bases between them. Germline V lookup: CDR1 SGHNT, CDR2 YYREEE (reference sequence). The CDR3 DNA reads as TGTGCCAGCAGCTTGGGGGGCCGGGCGTCAGGGAACACCGGGGAGCTGTTTTTT. Residues: CASSLGGRASGNTGELFF.

This clonotype is judged medium-sized. The chain employs TRBV11-1 and TRBJ2-7, with D possibly being TRBD1 (6 bases). Trimming shortened V by 2 bases and J by 3 bases, and 14 bases separated the two germline ends. The CDR3 sequence is 15 residues long. From germline, CDR1 is SGHAT and CDR2 FQDESV (reference sequence). In DNA form, the CDR3 reads TGTGCCAGCAGCTTAACCGGGACAAACTACTACGAGCAGTACTTC. This encodes CASSLTGTNYYEQYF.

This clonotype occurred once. A much larger clone lies a single base off, so this may be a read error. The V gene is TRBV12-3 or TRBV12-4, the J gene TRBJ1-2; TRBD1 is a possible D gene (5 bases). The CDR3 is 15 amino acids. In nucleotides, the CDR3 is TGTGCCAGCAGCACTCTGGGACGGGAAAACTATGGCAACACCTTC. Translated: CASSTLGRENYGNTF.